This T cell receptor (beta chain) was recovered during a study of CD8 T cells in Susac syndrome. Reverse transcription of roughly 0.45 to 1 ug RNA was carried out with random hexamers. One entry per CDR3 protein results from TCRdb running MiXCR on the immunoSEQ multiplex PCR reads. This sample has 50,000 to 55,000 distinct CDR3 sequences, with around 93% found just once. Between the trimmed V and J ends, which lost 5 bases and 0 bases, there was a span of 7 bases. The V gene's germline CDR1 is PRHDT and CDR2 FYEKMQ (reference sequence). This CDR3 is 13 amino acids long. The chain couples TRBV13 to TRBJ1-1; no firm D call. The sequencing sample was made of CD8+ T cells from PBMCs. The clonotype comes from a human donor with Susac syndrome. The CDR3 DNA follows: TGTGCCAGCAGCCCGCCCATGAACACTGAAGCTTTCTTT. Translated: CASSPPMNTEAFF.